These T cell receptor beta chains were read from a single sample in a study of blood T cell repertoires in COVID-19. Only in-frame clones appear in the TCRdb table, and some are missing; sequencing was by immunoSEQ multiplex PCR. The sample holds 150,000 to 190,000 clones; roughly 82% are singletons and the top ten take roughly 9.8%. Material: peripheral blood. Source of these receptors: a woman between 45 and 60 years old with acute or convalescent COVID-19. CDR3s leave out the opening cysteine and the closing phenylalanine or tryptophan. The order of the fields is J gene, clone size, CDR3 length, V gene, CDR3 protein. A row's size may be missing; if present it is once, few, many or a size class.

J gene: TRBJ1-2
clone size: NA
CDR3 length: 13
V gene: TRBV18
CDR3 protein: ASSQTQTGVDGYT

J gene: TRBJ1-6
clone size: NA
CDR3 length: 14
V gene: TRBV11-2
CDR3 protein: ASSLIGHGYNSPLH

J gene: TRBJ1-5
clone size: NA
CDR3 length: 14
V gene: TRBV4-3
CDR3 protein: ASSQDHGSSNQPQH

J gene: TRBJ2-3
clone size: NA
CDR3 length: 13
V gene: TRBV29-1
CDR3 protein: SVERQGAGADTQY

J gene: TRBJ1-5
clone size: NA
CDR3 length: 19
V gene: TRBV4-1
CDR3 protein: ASSQKLPGQGIDYSNQPQH

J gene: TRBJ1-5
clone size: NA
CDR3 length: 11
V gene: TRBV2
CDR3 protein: ASSGTGNQPQH

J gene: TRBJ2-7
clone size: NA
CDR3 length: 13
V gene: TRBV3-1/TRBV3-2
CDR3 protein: ASSQEGDRGGEQY

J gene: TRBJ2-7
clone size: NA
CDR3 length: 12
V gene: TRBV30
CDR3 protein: AWTRLLAGAEQY

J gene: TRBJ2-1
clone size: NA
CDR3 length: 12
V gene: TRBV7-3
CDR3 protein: ASSLIGAGNEQF

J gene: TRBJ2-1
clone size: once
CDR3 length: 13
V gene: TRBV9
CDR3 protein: ASSPREGLYNEQF

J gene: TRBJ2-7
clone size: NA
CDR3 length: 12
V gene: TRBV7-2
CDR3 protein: ASSLGRSSYEQY

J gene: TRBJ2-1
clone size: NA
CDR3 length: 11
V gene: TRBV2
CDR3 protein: ASRETRDGEQF

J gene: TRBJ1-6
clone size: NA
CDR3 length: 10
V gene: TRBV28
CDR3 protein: ASIGGKSPLH

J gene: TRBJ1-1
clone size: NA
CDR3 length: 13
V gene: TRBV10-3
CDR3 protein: AISVAGLMNTEAF

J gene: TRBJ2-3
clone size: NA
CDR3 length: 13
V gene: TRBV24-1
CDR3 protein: ATSEWTSGTDTQY

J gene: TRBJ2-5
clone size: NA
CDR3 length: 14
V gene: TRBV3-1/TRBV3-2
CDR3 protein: ASSQASSGGQKTQY

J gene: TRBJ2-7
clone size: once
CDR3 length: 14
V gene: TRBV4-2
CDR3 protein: ASSQAGAGGPDEQY

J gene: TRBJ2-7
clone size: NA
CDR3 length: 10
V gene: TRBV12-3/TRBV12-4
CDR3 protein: ASRPQGDEQY

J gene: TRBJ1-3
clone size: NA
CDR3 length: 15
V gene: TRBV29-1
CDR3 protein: SVVANRGASSGNTIY

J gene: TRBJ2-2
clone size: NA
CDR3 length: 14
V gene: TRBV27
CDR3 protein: ASSFWDRVDTGELF

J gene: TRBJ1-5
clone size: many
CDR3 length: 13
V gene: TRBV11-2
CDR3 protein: ASSWDRSLNQPQH

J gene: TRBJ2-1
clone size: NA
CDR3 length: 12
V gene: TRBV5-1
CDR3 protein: ASSSTVPLDEQF

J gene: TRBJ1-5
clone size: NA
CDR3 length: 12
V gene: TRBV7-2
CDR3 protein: ASSFDSSNQPQH

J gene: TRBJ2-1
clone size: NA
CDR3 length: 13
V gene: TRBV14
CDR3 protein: ASSQQGGGYNEQF

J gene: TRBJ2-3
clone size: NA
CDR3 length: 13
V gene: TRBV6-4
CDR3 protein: ASSDTGISTDTQY

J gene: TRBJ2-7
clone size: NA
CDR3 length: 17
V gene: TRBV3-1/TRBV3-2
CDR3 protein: ASSQDGLAGGPSSYEQY

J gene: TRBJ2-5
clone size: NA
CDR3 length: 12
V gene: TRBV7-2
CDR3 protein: ASSLRGLEKTQY

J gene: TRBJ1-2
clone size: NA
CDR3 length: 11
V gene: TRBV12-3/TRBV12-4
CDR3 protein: ASSFGQPSGYT

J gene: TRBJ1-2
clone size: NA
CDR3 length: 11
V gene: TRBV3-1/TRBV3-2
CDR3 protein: ASSQGEGGGYT

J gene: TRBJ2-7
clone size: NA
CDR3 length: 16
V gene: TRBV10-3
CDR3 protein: AISESTSAGPSSYEQY

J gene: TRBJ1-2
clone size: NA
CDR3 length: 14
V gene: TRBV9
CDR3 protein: ASTKTATVNNYGYT

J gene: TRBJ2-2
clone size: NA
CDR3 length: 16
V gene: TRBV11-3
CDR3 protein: ASSLDPLPSPDTGELF

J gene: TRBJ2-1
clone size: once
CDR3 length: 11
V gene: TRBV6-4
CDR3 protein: ASSKGTINEQF

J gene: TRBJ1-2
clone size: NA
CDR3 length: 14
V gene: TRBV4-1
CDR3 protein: ASSQDGSRANYGYT

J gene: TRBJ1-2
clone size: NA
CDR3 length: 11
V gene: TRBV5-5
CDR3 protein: ASRIGGYYGYT

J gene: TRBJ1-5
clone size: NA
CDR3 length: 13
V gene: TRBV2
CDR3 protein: ASSPQWDRNQPQH

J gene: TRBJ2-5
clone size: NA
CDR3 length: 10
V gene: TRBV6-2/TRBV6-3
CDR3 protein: ASSYLSETQY

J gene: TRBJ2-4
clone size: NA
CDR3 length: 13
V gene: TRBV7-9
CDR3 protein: ASSGGQGSKNIQY

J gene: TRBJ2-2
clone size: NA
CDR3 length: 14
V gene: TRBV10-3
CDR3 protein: AISPTSEMNTGELF

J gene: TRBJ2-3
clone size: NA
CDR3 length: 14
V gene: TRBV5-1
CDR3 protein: ASSSGLAASGDTQY

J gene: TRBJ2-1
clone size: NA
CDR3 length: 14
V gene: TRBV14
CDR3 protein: ASSWGLSYIYNEQF

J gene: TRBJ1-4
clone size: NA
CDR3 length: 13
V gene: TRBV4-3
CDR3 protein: ASSQGDRDLEKLF

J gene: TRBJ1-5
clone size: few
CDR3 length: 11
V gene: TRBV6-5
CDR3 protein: ASRIAYNQPQH

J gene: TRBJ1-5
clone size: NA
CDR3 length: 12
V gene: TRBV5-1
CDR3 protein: ASSLGTGGQPQH

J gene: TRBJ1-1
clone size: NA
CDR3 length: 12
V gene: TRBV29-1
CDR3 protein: SVKFDILNTEAF

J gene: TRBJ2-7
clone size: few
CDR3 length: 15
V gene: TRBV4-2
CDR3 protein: ASSHDGLRTSFIEQY

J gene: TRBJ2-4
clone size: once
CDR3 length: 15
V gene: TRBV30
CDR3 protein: AWSGFGTLLAKNIQY

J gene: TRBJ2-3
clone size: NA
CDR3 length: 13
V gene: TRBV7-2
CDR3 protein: ASSFGPGGADTQY

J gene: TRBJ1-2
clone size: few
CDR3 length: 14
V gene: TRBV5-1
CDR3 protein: ASSLDPGTGTKGYT

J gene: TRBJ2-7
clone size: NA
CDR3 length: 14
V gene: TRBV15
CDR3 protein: ATSRSLAGSSYEQY

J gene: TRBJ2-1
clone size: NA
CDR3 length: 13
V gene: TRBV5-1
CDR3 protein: ASSLRLAGRNEQF